This TCR beta chain comes out of a study of cytomegalovirus exposure and HLA in healthy donors (TCRdb year 2017). With regard to the full study: An earlier analysis of several hundred of the donors reported 250 to 300 Gb of sequence data and some 100 million unique TCR beta sequences from about 180 million T cells. An early release covering 500 to 750 HLA-typed donors comprised 250 to 350 gigabases of sequencing data and 65 million to 100 million unique TCR sequences. Of the roughly 430 genotyped donors, roughly 85% fell in the genetic ancestry cluster associated with self-reported Caucasian donors. The study aimed to test whether signatures of past pathogen exposure could be identified by cataloging public T cell receptors. The study profiled the T cell repertoires of about 640 subjects by immunosequencing and related them to cytomegalovirus serostatus. Besides the first cohort of 666 subjects, a separate validation cohort made up of roughly 120 different subjects was used. High-throughput TCR immunosequencing, statistical association of individual TCRs with disease status, and machine learning were combined to predict cytomegalovirus infection status. A later analysis re-analyzed previously published TCR beta repertoires from roughly 690 donors and added high-resolution HLA genotyping to study TCR occurrence patterns. The later analysis used no new phenotypic data to find candidate immune exposures, relying instead on TCR beta sequences and their occurrence across donors. An earlier analysis of 500 to 650 of the donors applied high-throughput TCR beta sequencing to assess whether each TCR beta V gene segment acted as functional or pseudogenic. Donor age, sex, ethnicity and CMV serostatus were compiled together with the repertoire data. A later genetic analysis took genome-wide SNP genotypes for about 60% of the roughly 670 donors and used that subset as a discovery cohort. Every discovery cohort repertoire had been produced on one sequencing platform. HLA typing included class I and class II loci at four-digit resolution. The number of donors typed differed by locus, with 629-630 for A, B, C, DRB1 and DQB1, more than 500 for DQA1, 600 to 610 for DPA1, and around 460 for DPB1. Roughly 5 DR-DQ haplotypes were treated as single units for association and clustering because of strong linkage in the cohort. Among about 370 genotyped donors of the cohort, an average of around 250,000 unique TCR beta nucleotide sequences was sequenced per donor, of which approximately 18% were non-productive.

V loses 6 bases of germline sequence and J loses 7 bases, and the interval between the two ends is 9 bases. The germline V gene encodes CDR1 GTSNPN and CDR2 SVGIG (reference sequence). Reading from cysteine to phenylalanine, the CDR3 counts 11 amino acids. Solely the CDR3 DNA is kept, with 33 bases framed from the first base. Results and caveats for the whole study, not just this receptor: In a later analysis, several top co-occurrence clusters were reported to appear linked to parvovirus B19, influenza, CMV and Epstein-Barr virus. When HLA alleles, especially DR and DQ, strongly co-occurred, attributing TCR associations to individual alleles was difficult. A later genetic analysis reported fewer N-insertions in productive TCRs among donors in an Asian-associated ancestry cluster than the roughly 620-donor mean. In a later analysis, HLA-associated TCR beta chains showed more clonal expansion and lower generation probabilities than non-associated chains that were equally common. In this cohort, only TCR beta chains were sequenced, and detectable features were limited by the absence of alpha or paired-chain data. Linkage disequilibrium might explain the correlated functional status among segregating V segments, but an unknown experimental factor could not be ruled out. According to a later analysis, TCR association rates differed among HLA loci, with DRB1 alleles showing the most associated TCRs and HLA-C alleles showing the fewest. For the cohort, immune exposure information was limited to CMV serostatus. A cluster of highly shared sequence variants was judged likely to represent a technical artifact of the sequencing pipeline. Because the 87-base-pair reads could not distinguish some IMGT-functional V segments, including TRBV6-2 and TRBV6-3, those segments were excluded. A later analysis found that most CMV-associated TCR beta chains appeared HLA-restricted, with HLA associations seemingly driven largely by CMV exposure. HLA typing was unavailable for some donors at each locus, so association tests used only the typed subset. In vitro tests confirmed that a few of the cytomegalovirus-associated TCR beta chains recognize cytomegalovirus antigens. An earlier analysis of approximately 500 of the donors showed that most TCR beta V segments appeared in productive rearrangements either about 87% or about 30% of the time, which broadly matched IMGT annotations. The classifier was reported to diagnose cytomegalovirus status with high specificity and sensitivity in both the original cohort and the validation cohort. Presence/absence analyses assumed roughly uniform sequencing depth across donors, an assumption that may not hold. The authors suggested that the approach could potentially be extended to other disease states and immunological phenotypes. Some 16 rarely observed V segments, including chromosome 9 orphons, were excluded from the earlier analysis of several hundred of the donors because counts were too low. Most TCR sequences were seen in very few donors, while some public TCRs were found in many individuals. The study listed 164 TCR beta chains as associated with cytomegalovirus. A further reported finding was that TCR beta sequences accurately predicted the HLA-A and HLA-B alleles for most subjects in the first cohort. At a false discovery rate of 0.05, a later analysis linked under 20,000 TCR beta sequences to specific HLA alleles. In a later genetic analysis, a missense DCLRE1C variant was associated with V-gene and J-gene trimming of TCR beta chains, and the association was replicated in an independent cohort.

Library method: the immunoSEQ multiplex PCR assay. The multiplex PCR relied on a mix of 60 forward primers for TCR Vbeta segments and 13 reverse primers for TCR Jbeta segments. A multiplex PCR assay on genomic DNA amplified the CDR3 region of rearranged TCR beta genes. Amplified TCR beta libraries were sequenced as 87-base-pair reads on the Illumina HiSeq System. In the source study's methods: Across the 600 to 700 repertoires, a later analysis counted 75 million to 90 million unique TCR beta chains, approximately 12 million of which were shared by at least two donors. Raw reads were error-corrected and collapsed into unique sequences by a nearest-neighbor algorithm in which closely related sequences were merged to remove PCR and sequencing errors. V, D and J gene segments were assigned by aligning CDR3 sequences to IMGT reference sequences. For a sequence to be retained, a match of at least six nucleotides to both a V gene segment and a J gene segment was required. A rearrangement was called productive if the CDR3 had no stop codons and remained in frame with V and J, and every other rearrangement was called non-productive. CDR3 was defined according to IMGT convention as the region running from the second conserved V-encoded cysteine to the conserved J-encoded phenylalanine. The earlier analysis of a few hundred of the donors excluded any sequence lacking an unambiguous match to a single V gene segment. In an earlier analysis of 500 to 750 of the donors, V segments were called functional above 56.7% productive rearrangements and were called segregating when the between-donor standard deviation exceeded 5%. A statistical classification framework was developed to diagnose cytomegalovirus status using the catalog of TCR beta chain sequences. In a later analysis, V and J genes were assigned by comparing TCR nucleotide sequences against IMGT/GENE-DB human TR gene sequences. Using the TCRdist pipeline, a later analysis assigned CDR3 sequences along with most-parsimonious VDJ recombination scenarios. A later analysis defined each TCR beta chain by its CDR3 amino acid sequence plus V-gene family, and excluded reads lacking a unique V-gene family. A later analysis removed roughly 590 highly shared, low-generation-probability nucleotide sequences to deal with suspected cross-contamination and a sequencing artifact. For each public chain, a later analysis derived a clonal expansion index from normalized ranks of inferred template counts within each repertoire. In a later analysis, generation probabilities were computed with a VDJ recombination model fitted to out-of-frame rearrangements, and the resulting probabilities were checked against IGoR. Hypergeometric tests were used in a later analysis to score TCR-TCR, TCR-HLA and TCR-CMV co-occurrence, with a repertoire-size bias correction applied to the TCR pairs. False discovery rates were estimated in a later analysis by permuting HLA or CMV assignments 20 times. In a later analysis, co-occurring TCRs were grouped using DBSCAN, and TCRdist sequence similarity was added for clustering within HLA-allele-positive subsets. Repertoires with fewer than 30,000 or more than 120,000 public chains, plus five repertoires with anomalous nucleotide sharing, were excluded from co-occurrence clustering. Drawn from immuneACCESS, this table holds only the in-frame rearrangements with V and J called that TCRdb kept. Clones are partly lost; checked studies trace under half to an unresolved V gene and leave the rest unexplained. The D gene and trimming were derived from the DNA, and the V and J assignments and clone size from that table. This sample lists 65,000 or so clones; around 73% were detected once. 2.5% to 3.5% of the sample comes from the top ten.

Points on this clone: Its antigen is currently not known. Nothing much larger sits one base from this clone, and base qualities are not available.

The cohort consisted of more than 650 healthy bone marrow donors. At the time of sampling, every cohort member was nominally healthy, though immune exposures that went unrecorded were likely present. The donor was CMV seropositive and was included in the group of approximately 310 seropositive cohort members. Every donor gave a peripheral blood sample, and the peripheral blood mononuclear cells from that sample were used for TCR beta sequencing. Genomic DNA extraction from the blood cell samples was performed with the Qiagen DNeasy Blood Extraction Kit. The clonotype comes from a girl between 5 and 17 years old in good health and CMV-seropositive. The sample consisted of PBMCs. The chain is made from TRBV30 and TRBJ2-2; the D gene is perhaps TRBD2, from 5 matching bases. The bases read TGTGCCTGTCGGGGTATCGGGGAGCTGTTTTTT. It is translated as CACRGIGELFF.